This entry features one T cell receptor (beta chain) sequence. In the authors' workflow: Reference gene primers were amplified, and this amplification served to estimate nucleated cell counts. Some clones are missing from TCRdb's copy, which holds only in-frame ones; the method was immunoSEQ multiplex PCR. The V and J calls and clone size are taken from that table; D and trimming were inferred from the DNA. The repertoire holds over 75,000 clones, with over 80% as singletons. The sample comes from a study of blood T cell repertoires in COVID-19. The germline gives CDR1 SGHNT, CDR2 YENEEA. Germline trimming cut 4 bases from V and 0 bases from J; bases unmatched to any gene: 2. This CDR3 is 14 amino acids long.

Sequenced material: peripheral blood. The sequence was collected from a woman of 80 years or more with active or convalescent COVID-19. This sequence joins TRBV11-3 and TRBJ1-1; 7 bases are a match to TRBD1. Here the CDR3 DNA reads TGTGCCAGCAGCTCAACAGGGGTGAACACTGAAGCTTTCTTT. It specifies CASSSTGVNTEAFF.